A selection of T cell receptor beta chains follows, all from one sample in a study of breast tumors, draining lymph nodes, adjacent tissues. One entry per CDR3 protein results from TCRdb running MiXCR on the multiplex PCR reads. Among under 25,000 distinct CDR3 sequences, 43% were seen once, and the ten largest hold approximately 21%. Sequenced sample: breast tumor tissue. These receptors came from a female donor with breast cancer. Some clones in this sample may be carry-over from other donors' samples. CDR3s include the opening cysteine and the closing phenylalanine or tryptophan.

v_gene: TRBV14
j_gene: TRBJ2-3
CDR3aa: CASSHALTGDTQYF

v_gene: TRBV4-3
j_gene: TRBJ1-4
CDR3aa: CASSQDSGGEKLFF

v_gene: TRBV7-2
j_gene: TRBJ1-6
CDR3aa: CASSLGGYAPLHF

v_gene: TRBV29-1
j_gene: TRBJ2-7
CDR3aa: CSVSDRMTYEQYF

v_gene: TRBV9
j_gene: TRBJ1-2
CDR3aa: CASSPPEGRDGYTF

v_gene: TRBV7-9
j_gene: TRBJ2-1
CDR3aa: CASTPFWGNEQFF

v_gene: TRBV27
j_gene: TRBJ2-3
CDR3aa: CASSRQSGTDTQYF

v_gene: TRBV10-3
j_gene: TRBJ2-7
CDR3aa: CAISESASPYEQYF

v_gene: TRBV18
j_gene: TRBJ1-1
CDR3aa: CASSPQNTEAFF

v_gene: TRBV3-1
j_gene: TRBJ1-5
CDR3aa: CASSQSPYSNQPQHF

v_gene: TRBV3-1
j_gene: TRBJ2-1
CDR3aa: CASSSRPGDNEQFF

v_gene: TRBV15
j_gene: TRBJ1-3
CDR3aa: CATSRGGQGLNTIYF

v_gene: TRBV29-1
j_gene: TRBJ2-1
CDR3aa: CSAWSGEVVRDEQFF

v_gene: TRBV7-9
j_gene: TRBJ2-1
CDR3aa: CASSLGWGRNEQFF

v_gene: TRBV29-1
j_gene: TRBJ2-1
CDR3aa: CSGGQSAVTGYNEQFF